This TCR beta chain originates from a study of graft-versus-host responses after intestinal transplantation. Looked up from germline, CDR1 is SEHNR and CDR2 is FQNEAQ (reference sequence). Trimming at V came to 7 bases and at J to 4 bases, leaving 4 bases not matched to a gene. The CDR3 is made up of 12 amino acids. The data were produced by immunoSEQ multiplex PCR, yet TCRdb's version contains in-frame clones alone and is incomplete. The sample consists of roughly 5,000 clones, about 75% of them appearing once. Graft tissue was processed to release intraepithelial and lamina propria lymphocytes. As to this clone: No antigen is known for it. The sample has other DNA sequences that encode this CDR3 too.

Study-level findings and limits: An association linked early post-transplant HvG declines with peak circulating GvH clone levels. GvH clones appeared in recipient marrow, some first in ileum or blood.

The chain uses TRBV7-9 and TRBJ2-7; 7 bases align to TRBD2. This receptor was identified in a human patient who received an intestinal transplant, so some T cells may come from the graft donor. The specimen was ileum tissue, collected more than 220 days after intestinal transplant. The CDR3 DNA reads TGTGCCAGCACCGGGGGAGGGTACGAGCAGTACTTC. Its translation is CASTGGGYEQYF.